The 21 T cell receptor beta chains listed next were all sequenced from one sample in a study of graft-versus-host responses after intestinal transplantation. What these receptors recognize is not known. The repertoire was sequenced with immunoSEQ multiplex PCR; TCRdb's copy has only in-frame clones and lacks some. The profile shows around 100,000 clones, about 90% of them singletons. The source material was unstimulated CD4+ T cells sorted from spleen or lymph node cells, sampled before intestinal transplant. These receptors were obtained from a human donor who received an intestinal transplant.

The chain has TRBV6-5 and TRBJ1-6, with 7 bases fitting TRBD1. This CDR3 has 13 amino acids. The V segment lost 7 bases and the J segment 7 bases; nucleotides outside the gene matches: 4. The germline V gene encodes CDR1 MNHEY and CDR2 SVGAGI. The CDR3 sequence is CASKDRVNSPLHF. In DNA form, the CDR3 reads TGTGCCAGCAAAGACAGGGTAAATTCACCCCTCCACTTT.

This chain connects TRBV7-2 to TRBJ2-3; D unresolved. The CDR3 has 14 residues. V lost 2 bases and J 3 bases, leaving 9 bases between the germline ends. Germline values: CDR1 SGHTA, CDR2 FQGNSA. Written as DNA, the CDR3 is TGTGCCAGCAGCTTAATGGTTTGGACAGATACGCAGTATTTT. It encodes CASSLMVWTDTQYF.

This sequence joins TRBV10-1 and TRBJ1-6; 8 bases fit TRBD1. The V and J ends lost 4 bases and 9 bases, in that order; junction bases with no gene match: 11. The CDR3 length is 16 residues. Germline V gives CDR1 WNHNN, CDR2 SYGVQD (reference sequence). CDR3: CASSVMGQGASSPLHF. The CDR3 DNA follows: TGCGCCAGCAGTGTAATGGGGCAGGGGGCGAGTTCACCCCTCCACTTT.

This clone was seen just once. Here the CDR3 reads CASSPPGVGDEQYF. The CDR3 nucleotides read TGTGCCAGCTCACCACCGGGGGTAGGGGACGAGCAGTACTTC. The chain combines TRBV18 with TRBJ2-7; possibly TRBD1 or TRBD2 for D (5 bases each). Between the trimmed V and J ends, which lost 0 bases and 5 bases, there was a span of 11 bases. CDR1 KGHSH and CDR2 LQKENI come from the germline V gene. This CDR3 has 14 amino acids.

This sequence joins TRBV28 and TRBJ1-2; D might be TRBD1 (6 bases). Germline V gene lookup returns CDR1 MDHEN and CDR2 SYDVKM. This CDR3 has 15 amino acids. Trimming stripped 3 bases from V and 8 bases from J, with 19 bases between. CDR3 sequence (DNA): TGTGCCAGCAGTTTTATCCCACAGGGATCAGGAGGCTACACCTTC. Amino acids: CASSFIPQGSGGYTF.

The chain has TRBV5-6 and TRBJ1-5, with a weak D call TRBD1 (6 bases). Germline V gene lookup returns CDR1 SGHDT and CDR2 YYEEEE. Trimming took 1 base from V and 3 from J, leaving 11 bases between them. The CDR3 is 15 amino acids. The CDR3 nucleotides are TGTGCCAGCAGCTTGTACAGGGCGGCCAATCAGCCCCAGCATTTT. Amino acids: CASSLYRAANQPQHF.

The chain employs TRBV29-1 and TRBJ2-1; 7 bases map to TRBD2. This CDR3 contains 17 residues. From germline, CDR1 is SQVTM and CDR2 ANQGSEA. Trimming cost V 5 bases and J 3 bases; bases outside gene matches: 16. Here the CDR3 DNA reads TGCAGCGTTATGAGGTCTAGTGGCGGGGGTTTCTACAATGAGCAGTTCTTC. As protein: CSVMRSSGGGFYNEQFF.

This clone came up a few times. The rearrangement uses TRBV4-2 and TRBJ2-7; 10 bases are a match to TRBD2. CDR3 length equals 17 residues. Germline CDR1 and CDR2: LGHNA and YNFKEQ. J was trimmed by 1 base and V by 0 bases; bases with no gene match: 6. The chain's CDR3 is CASSQDGALAGSYEQYF. The CDR3, as DNA: TGTGCCAGCAGCCAAGATGGCGCACTAGCGGGATCCTACGAGCAGTACTTC.

The V call is TRBV6-6, the J call TRBJ2-1; 7 bases are shared with TRBD2. This CDR3 comprises 14 residues. Germline CDR1 is MNHNY and CDR2 is SVGAGI (reference sequence). Germline trimming cut 5 bases from V and 4 bases from J; bases unmatched to any gene: 5. The chain's CDR3 is CASSGRGGYNEQFF. CDR3 in DNA: TGTGCCAGCAGTGGGCGCGGGGGTTACAATGAGCAGTTCTTC.

This chain connects TRBV5-1 to TRBJ1-1; D is perhaps TRBD1 (6 bases). V was clipped by 1 base and J by 4 bases, with 14 bases between them. Germline CDR1 reads SGHRS; CDR2 reads YFSETQ. The CDR3 covers 15 residues. The CDR3 reads CASSLNQGFRTEAFF. The CDR3 DNA reads as TGCGCCAGCAGCTTGAATCAGGGGTTCCGCACTGAAGCTTTCTTT.

V and J are TRBV5-1 and TRBJ2-3; D is unclear. V was clipped by 4 bases and J by 1 base, with 13 bases between them. This CDR3 contains 15 residues. Germline V gene lookup returns CDR1 SGHRS and CDR2 YFSETQ. The CDR3 loop is CASSPYQVGTDTQYF. CDR3 DNA sequence: TGCGCCAGCAGCCCTTATCAAGTAGGCACAGATACGCAGTATTTT.

This clone has a single count. J is TRBJ2-5 and V is TRBV5-4; D uncertain. CDR3 length: 15 amino acids. Germline CDR1 and CDR2: SGHNT and YYREEE (reference sequence). The V end was cut by 7 bases, the J end by 3 bases, with 19 bases between. The DNA of the CDR3 is TGTGCCAGCTCCTTTAGTATGGGCAGAGAAGAGACCCAGTACTTC. It specifies CASSFSMGREETQYF.

The chain employs TRBV5-1 and TRBJ1-6; D not resolved. The CDR3 sequence is 15 residues long. The germline gives CDR1 SGHRS, CDR2 YFSETQ. V lost 0 bases and J 2 bases, leaving 6 bases between the germline ends. The CDR3 protein is CASSLASAYNSPLHF. DNA for the CDR3: TGCGCCAGCAGCTTGGCGTCGGCCTATAATTCACCCCTCCACTTT.

This clone was seen once. V is TRBV6-5 and J is TRBJ2-1; 7 positions agree with TRBD2. CDR3 length equals 14 residues. Germline CDR1 and CDR2: MNHEY and SVGAGI. V was clipped by 5 bases and J by 5 bases; unmatched bases: 6. The CDR3 region is CASSQRDGNNEQFF. CDR3 nucleotides: TGTGCCAGCAGTCAGCGGGACGGGAACAATGAGCAGTTCTTC.

The chain links TRBV28 to TRBJ2-7; 9 bases line up with TRBD1. V lost 3 bases, J lost 3 bases, and 12 bases stayed unmatched. The germline V gene encodes CDR1 MDHEN and CDR2 SYDVKM. There are 17 residues in the CDR3. CDR3 sequence: CASSLGLHRGHLYEQYF. Written as DNA, the CDR3 is TGTGCCAGCAGTTTGGGACTCCACAGGGGGCACCTCTACGAGCAGTACTTC.

This chain joins TRBV18 and TRBJ2-1; D is possibly TRBD1 or TRBD2 (5 bases each). The CDR3 runs 12 residues. V lost 3 bases, J lost 6 bases, and 6 bases lay in between. Germline lookup yields CDR1 KGHSH and CDR2 LQKENI. The DNA of the CDR3 is TGTGCCAGCTCACCCGGGACCAATGAGCAGTTCTTC. This encodes CASSPGTNEQFF. Combining the CDR3 with reference TRBV18 and TRBJ2-1 gives the whole variable domain NAGVMQNPRHLVRRRGQEARLRCSPMKGHSHVYWYRQLPEEGLKFMVYLQKENIIDESGMPKERFSAEFPKEGPSILRIQQVVRGDSAAYFCASSPGTNEQFFGPGTRLTVL.

This chain connects TRBV13 to TRBJ1-1, with a tentative D call TRBD1 (5 bases). The germline CDR1 and CDR2 sequences are PRHDT and FYEKMQ (reference sequence). Trimming removed 5 bases at V and 7 bases at J, with 14 bases between. The CDR3 sequence is 13 residues long. CDR3 nucleotides: TGTGCCAGCAGCCGGGGCCCAAATCGTGAAGCTTTCTTT. Its protein is CASSRGPNREAFF.

This chain connects TRBV5-1 to TRBJ2-7; D might be TRBD1 (5 bases). V dropped 5 bases and J dropped 1 base, with 16 bases sitting between them. The CDR3 is 15 residues long. Germline values: CDR1 SGHRS, CDR2 YFSETQ. The CDR3 loop reads CASRILREGSYEQYF. Written as DNA, the CDR3 is TGCGCCAGCAGGATTCTCAGGGAAGGGTCCTACGAGCAGTACTTC. The whole variable domain, filled in from reference TRBV5-1 and TRBJ2-7, reads KAGVTQTPRYLIKTRGQQVTLSCSPISGHRSVSWYQQTPGQGLQFLFEYFSETQRNKGNFPGRFSGRQFSNSRSEMNVSTLELGDSALYLCASRILREGSYEQYFGPGTRLTVT.

This clone was recorded only once. V usage is TRBV5-1 and J usage is TRBJ1-6; D might be TRBD1 (6 bases). Trimming pared 10 bases from V and 7 bases from J, leaving 24 bases between. The CDR3 spans 16 residues. CDR1 and CDR2 (germline): SGHRS, YFSETQ. The CDR3 DNA sequence: TGCGCCGGGACCATCCAGAAACAGGGTGACAATTCACCCCTCCACTTT. It encodes CAGTIQKQGDNSPLHF.

This clone was counted a single time. The chain recombines TRBV6-6 with TRBJ1-5, with 7 bases matching TRBD1. Looked up from germline, CDR1 is MNHNY and CDR2 is SVGAGI (reference sequence). The CDR3 has 14 amino acids. V lost 6 bases and J lost 4; bases outside the gene matches: 6. The CDR3 protein is CASSPGQFNQPQHF. Written as DNA, the CDR3 is TGTGCCAGCAGCCCGGGACAGTTTAATCAGCCCCAGCATTTT.

The table lists this clone with a few counts. The chain couples TRBV21-1 to TRBJ2-7. TRBV21-1 is flagged as a pseudogene. CDR3 size: 17 residues. The DNA of the CDR3 is TGTGCCAGCACAACCATGACGGGCGAGTTCCCCCGGCCGGGGCAGTACTTC. Its translation: CASTTMTGEFPRPGQYF.